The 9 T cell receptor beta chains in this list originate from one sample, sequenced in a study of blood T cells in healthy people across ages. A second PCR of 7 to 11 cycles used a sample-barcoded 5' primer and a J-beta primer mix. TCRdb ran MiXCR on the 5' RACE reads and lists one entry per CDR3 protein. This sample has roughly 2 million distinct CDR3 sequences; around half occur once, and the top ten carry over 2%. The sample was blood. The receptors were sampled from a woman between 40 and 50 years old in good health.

The CDR3 DNA sequence: TGTGCCAGCAGTTTATCGGCTGGGGGGGATGGCTACACCTTC. It specifies CASSLSAGGDGYTF. The chain recombines TRBV27 with TRBJ1-2, with D possibly TRBD1 on 5 matching bases. The CDR3 loop spans 14 amino acids. The V gene lost 0 bases and the J gene lost 6 bases, with 11 bases spanning the gap. The germline V gene has CDR1 MNHEY and CDR2 SMNVEV (reference sequence).

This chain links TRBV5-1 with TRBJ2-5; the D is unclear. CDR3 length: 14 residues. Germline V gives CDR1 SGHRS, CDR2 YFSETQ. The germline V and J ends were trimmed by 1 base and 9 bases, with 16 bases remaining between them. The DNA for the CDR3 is TGCGCCAGCAGCTTGTCCCCAGGTGAAAGGGCCCAGTACTTC. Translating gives CASSLSPGERAQYF.

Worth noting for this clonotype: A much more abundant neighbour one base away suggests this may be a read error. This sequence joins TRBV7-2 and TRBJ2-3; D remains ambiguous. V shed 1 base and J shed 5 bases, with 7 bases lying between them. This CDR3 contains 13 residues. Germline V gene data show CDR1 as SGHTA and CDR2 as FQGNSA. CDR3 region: CASSLVTRDTQYF. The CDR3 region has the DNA TGTGCCAGCAGCTTAGTAACGAGAGATACGCAGTATTTT.

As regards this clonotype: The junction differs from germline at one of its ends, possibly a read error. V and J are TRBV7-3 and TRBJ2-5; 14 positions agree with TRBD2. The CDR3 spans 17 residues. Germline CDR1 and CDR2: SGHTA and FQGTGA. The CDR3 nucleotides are TGTGCCGGCAGCTCCAGGACTAGCGGGGGGAAACGGGAGACCCAGTACTTC. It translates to CAGSSRTSGGKRETQYF.

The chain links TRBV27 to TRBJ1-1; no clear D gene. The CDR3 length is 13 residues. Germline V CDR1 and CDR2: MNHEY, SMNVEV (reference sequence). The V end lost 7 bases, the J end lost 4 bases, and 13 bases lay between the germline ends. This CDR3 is CASTSVGSTEAFF. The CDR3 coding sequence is TGTGCCAGCACCTCCGTGGGTAGCACTGAAGCTTTCTTT.

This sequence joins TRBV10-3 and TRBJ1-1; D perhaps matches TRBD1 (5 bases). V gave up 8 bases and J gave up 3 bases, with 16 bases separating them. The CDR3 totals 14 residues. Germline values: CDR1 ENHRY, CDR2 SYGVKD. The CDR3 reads CAIEEGVGDTEAFF. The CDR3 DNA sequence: TGTGCCATCGAAGAGGGAGTGGGGGACACTGAAGCTTTCTTT.

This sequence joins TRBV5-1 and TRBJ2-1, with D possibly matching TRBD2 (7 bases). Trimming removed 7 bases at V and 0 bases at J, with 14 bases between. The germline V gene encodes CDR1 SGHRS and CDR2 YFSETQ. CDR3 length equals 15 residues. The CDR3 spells CASYGGGSSYNEQFF. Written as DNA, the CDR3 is TGCGCCAGCTATGGGGGGGGCTCCTCCTACAATGAGCAGTTCTTC.

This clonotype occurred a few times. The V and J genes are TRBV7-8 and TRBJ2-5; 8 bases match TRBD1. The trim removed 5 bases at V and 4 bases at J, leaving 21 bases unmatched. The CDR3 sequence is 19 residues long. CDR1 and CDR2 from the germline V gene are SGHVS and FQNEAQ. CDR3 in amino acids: CASSQGFRTGMVAGETQYF. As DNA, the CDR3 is TGTGCCAGCAGCCAGGGATTTAGGACAGGGATGGTGGCGGGAGAGACCCAGTACTTC.

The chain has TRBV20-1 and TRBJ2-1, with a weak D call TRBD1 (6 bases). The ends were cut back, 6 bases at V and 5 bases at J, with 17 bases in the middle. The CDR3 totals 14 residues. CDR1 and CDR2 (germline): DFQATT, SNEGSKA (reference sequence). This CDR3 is CSASPLGANNEQFF. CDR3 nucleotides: TGCAGTGCATCCCCTTTGGGGGCCAACAATGAGCAGTTCTTC.